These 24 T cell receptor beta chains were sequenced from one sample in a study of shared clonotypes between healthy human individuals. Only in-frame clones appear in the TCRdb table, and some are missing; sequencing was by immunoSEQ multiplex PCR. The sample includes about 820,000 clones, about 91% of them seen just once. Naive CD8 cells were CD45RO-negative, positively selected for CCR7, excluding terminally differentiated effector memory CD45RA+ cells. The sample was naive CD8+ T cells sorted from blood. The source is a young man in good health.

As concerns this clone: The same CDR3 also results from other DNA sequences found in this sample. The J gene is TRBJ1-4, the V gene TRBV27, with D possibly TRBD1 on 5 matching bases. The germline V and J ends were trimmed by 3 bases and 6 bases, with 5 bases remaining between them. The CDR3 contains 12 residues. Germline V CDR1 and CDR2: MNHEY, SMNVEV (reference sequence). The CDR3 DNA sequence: TGTGCCAGCAGTTTGGGGGATGAAAAACTGTTTTTT. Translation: CASSLGDEKLFF.

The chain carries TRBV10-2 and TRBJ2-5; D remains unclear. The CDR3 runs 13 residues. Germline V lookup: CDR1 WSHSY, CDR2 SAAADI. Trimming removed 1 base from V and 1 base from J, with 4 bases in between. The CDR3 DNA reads TGCGCCAGCAGTGAGTTTGGCCAAGAGACCCAGTACTTC. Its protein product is CASSEFGQETQYF.

The CDR3 coding sequence is TGTGCCAGCAGCCTACAACTAGCGGGGGTAGACAATGAGCAGTTCTTC. It specifies CASSLQLAGVDNEQFF. The chain employs TRBV7-2 and TRBJ2-1; 11 positions match TRBD2. Per the germline V gene, CDR1 is SGHTA and CDR2 is FQGNSA. After removal of 5 bases from V and 5 bases from J, the junction contained 8 bases not matched to a gene. The CDR3 length is 16 residues.

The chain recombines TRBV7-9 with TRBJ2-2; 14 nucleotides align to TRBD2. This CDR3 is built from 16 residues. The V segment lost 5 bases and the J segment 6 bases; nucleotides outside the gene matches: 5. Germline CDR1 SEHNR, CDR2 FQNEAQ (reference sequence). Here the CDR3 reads CASSRTSGRFSGELFF. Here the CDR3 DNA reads TGTGCCAGCAGCCGGACTAGCGGGAGGTTCTCCGGGGAGCTGTTTTTT.

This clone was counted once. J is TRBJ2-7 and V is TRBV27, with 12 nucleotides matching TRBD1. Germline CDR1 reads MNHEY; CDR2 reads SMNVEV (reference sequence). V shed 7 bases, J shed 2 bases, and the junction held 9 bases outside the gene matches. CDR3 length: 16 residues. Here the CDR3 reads CASTPRDRGPPYEQYF. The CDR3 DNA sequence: TGTGCCAGCACCCCAAGGGACAGGGGGCCCCCCTACGAGCAGTACTTC.

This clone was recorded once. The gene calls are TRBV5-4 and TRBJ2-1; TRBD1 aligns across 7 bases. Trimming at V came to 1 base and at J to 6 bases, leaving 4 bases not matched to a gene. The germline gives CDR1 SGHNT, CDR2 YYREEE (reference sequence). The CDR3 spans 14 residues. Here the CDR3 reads CASSLSTGANEQFF. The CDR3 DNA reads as TGTGCCAGCAGCTTGTCTACAGGGGCCAATGAGCAGTTCTTC.

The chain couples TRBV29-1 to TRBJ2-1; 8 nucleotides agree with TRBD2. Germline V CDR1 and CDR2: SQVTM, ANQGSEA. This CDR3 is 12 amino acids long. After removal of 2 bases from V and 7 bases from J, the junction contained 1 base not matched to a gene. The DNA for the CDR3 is TGCAGCGTTGAAAGCGGGAGTAATGAGCAGTTCTTC. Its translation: CSVESGSNEQFF.

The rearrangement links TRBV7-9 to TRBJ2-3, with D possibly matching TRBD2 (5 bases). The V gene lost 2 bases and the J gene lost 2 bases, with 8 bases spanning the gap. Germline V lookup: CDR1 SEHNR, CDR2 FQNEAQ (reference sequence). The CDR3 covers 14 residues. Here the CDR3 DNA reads TGTGCCAGCAGCTTAACGGGAAACACAGATACGCAGTATTTT. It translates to CASSLTGNTDTQYF. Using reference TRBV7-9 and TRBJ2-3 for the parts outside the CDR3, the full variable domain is DTGVSQNPRHKITKRGQNVTFRCDPISEHNRLYWYRQTLGQGPEFLTYFQNEAQLEKSRLLSDRFSAERPKGSFSTLEIQRTEQGDSAMYLCASSLTGNTDTQYFGPGTRLTVL.

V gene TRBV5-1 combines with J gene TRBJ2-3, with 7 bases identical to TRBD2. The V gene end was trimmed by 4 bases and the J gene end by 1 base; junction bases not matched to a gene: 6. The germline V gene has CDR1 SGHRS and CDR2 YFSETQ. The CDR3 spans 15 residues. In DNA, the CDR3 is TGCGCCAGCAGCCCCCTTGGGGGGGGCACAGATACGCAGTATTTT. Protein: CASSPLGGGTDTQYF. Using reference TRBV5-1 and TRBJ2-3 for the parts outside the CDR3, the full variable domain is KAGVTQTPRYLIKTRGQQVTLSCSPISGHRSVSWYQQTPGQGLQFLFEYFSETQRNKGNFPGRFSGRQFSNSRSEMNVSTLELGDSALYLCASSPLGGGTDTQYFGPGTRLTVL.

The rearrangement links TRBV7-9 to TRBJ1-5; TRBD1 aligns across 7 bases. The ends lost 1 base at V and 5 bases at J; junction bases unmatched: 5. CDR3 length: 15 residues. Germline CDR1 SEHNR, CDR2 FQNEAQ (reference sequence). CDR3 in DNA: TGTGCCAGCAGCTTAGACGCCCAGGGGGATCAGCCCCAGCATTTT. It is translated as CASSLDAQGDQPQHF.

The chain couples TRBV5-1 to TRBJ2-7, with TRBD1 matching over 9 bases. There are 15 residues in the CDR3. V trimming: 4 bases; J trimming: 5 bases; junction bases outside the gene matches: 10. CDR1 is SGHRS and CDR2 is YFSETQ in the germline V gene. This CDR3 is CASSPGTGWEHEQYF. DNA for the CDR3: TGCGCCAGCAGCCCCGGGACAGGGTGGGAGCACGAGCAGTACTTC.

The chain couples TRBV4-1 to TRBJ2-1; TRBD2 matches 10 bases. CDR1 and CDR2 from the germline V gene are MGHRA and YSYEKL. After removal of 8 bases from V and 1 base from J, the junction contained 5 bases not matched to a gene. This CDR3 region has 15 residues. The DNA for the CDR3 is TGCGCCAGCGGTCAAGCGGGAGGGTCCTACAATGAGCAGTTCTTC. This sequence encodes CASGQAGGSYNEQFF.

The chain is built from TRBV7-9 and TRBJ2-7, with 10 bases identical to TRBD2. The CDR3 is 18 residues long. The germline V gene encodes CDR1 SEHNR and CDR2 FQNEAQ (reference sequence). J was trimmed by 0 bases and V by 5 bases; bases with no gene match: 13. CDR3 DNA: TGTGCCAGCAGCCCCCCCGAGGGGACTAGCGCCAGCTCCTACGAGCAGTACTTC. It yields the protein CASSPPEGTSASSYEQYF.

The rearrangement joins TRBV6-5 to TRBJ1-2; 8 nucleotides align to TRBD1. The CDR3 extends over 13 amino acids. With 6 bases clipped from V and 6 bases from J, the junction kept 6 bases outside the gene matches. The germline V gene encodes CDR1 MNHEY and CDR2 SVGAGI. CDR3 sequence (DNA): TGTGCCAGCAGAGCAGGGGGCGGGGATGGCTACACCTTC. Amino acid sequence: CASRAGGGDGYTF.

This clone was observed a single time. CDR3 in DNA: TGTGCCAGCAGCGGATACCGGGACACCGATTGGGAGACCCAGTACTTC. Translation: CASSGYRDTDWETQYF. This chain connects TRBV9 to TRBJ2-5; tentative D call: TRBD1 (6 bases). Trimming shortened V by 3 bases and J by 5 bases, and 20 bases separated the two germline ends. The CDR3 has 16 residues. Germline loops: CDR1 SGDLS, CDR2 YYNGEE.

CDR3 nucleotides: TGTGCCAGCAGTTTATTCCAGGGGGCGGAGTATTACGAGCAGTACTTC. This gives the protein CASSLFQGAEYYEQYF. The chain joins TRBV27 to TRBJ2-7, with 8 bases aligning to TRBD1. J was trimmed by 4 bases and V by 1 base; bases with no gene match: 9. Germline V CDR1 and CDR2: MNHEY, SMNVEV (reference sequence). The CDR3 is made up of 16 amino acids.

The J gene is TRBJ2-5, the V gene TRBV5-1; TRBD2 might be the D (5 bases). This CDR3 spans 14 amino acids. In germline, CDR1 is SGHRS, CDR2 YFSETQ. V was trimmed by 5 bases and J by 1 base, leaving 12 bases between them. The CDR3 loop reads CASSARGSQETQYF. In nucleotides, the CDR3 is TGCGCCAGCAGTGCGAGAGGGTCCCAAGAGACCCAGTACTTC.

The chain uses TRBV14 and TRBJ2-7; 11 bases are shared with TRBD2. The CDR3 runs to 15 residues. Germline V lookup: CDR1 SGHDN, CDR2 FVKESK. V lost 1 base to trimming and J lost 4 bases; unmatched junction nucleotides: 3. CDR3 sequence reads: CASSQASSGRYEQYF. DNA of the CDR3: TGTGCCAGCAGCCAAGCGTCTAGCGGGAGGTACGAGCAGTACTTC.

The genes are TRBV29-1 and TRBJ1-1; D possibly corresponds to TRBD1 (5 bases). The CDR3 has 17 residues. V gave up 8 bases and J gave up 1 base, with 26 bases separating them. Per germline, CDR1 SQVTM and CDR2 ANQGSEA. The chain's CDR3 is CSYEWEGAEAGNTEAFF. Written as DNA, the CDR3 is TGCAGCTACGAATGGGAAGGGGCCGAGGCCGGGAACACTGAAGCTTTCTTT.

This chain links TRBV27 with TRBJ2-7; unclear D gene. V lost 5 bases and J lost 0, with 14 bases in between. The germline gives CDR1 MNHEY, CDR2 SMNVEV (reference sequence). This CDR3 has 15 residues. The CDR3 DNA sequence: TGTGCCAGCAGTCCCAGTGCGGCCAACTCCTACGAGCAGTACTTC. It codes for CASSPSAANSYEQYF.

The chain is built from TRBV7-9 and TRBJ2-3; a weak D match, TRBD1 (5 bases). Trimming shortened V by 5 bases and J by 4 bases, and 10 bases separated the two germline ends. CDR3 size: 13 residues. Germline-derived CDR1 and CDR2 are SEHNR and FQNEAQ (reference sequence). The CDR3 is CASSPGYSDTQYF. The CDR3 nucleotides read TGTGCCAGCAGCCCAGGGTATTCAGATACGCAGTATTTT.

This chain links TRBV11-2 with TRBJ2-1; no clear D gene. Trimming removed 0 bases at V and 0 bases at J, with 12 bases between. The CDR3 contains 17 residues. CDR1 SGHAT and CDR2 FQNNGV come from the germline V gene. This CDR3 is CASSLDPPSSSYNEQFF. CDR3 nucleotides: TGTGCCAGCAGCTTAGATCCCCCAAGTAGCTCCTACAATGAGCAGTTCTTC.

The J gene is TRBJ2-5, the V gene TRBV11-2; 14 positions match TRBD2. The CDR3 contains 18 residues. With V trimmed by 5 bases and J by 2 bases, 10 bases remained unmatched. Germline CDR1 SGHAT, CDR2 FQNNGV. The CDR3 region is CASSTGLAGVLRQETQYF. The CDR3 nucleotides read TGTGCCAGCAGCACGGGACTAGCGGGAGTCCTAAGACAAGAGACCCAGTACTTC. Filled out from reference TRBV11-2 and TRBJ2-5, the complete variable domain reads EAGVAQSPRYKIIEKRQSVAFWCNPISGHATLYWYQQILGQGPKLLIQFQNNGVVDDSQLPKDRFSAERLKGVDSTLKIQPAKLEDSAVYLCASSTGLAGVLRQETQYFGPGTRLLVL.

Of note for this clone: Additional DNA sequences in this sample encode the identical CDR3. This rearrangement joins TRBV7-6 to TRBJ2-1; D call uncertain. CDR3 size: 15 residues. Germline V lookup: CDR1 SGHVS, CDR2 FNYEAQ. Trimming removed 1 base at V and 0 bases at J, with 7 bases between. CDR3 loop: CASSLGPGSYNEQFF. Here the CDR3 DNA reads TGTGCCAGCAGCTTAGGCCCAGGCTCCTACAATGAGCAGTTCTTC.